The rows below give T cell receptor beta chains drawn from one sample of a study of T-cell reconstitution after alpha-beta-depleted transplantation in children. TCRdb analysed the PCR reads with MiXCR anew, one entry per CDR3 protein. The sample yields fewer than 550,000 distinct CDR3 sequences, over 10% seen once. Sequences were derived from PBMCs, mostly from graft donor cells, sampled 180 days after TCRalphabeta/CD19-depleted stem cell transplant. The receptors originated from a female patient under 10 years old who had a stem cell transplant for aplastic anemia, so the T cells may come from the graft donor. CDR3s include the opening cysteine and the closing phenylalanine or tryptophan. Fields, in order: D gene, J gene, V gene, clone size, CDR3 protein, CDR3 DNA. A D gene is named only where the DNA matches it firmly. Clone size is shown for a subset of rows, as once, few, many or a class of expanded clone.

d_call: TRBD1; j_call: TRBJ2-1; v_call: TRBV7-6; clone_size: NA; cdr3_aa: CASSFIPGQGYNEQFF; cdr3_nt: TGTGCCAGCAGCTTTATACCGGGACAGGGATACAATGAGCAGTTCTTC
d_call: TRBD1; j_call: TRBJ1-1; v_call: TRBV15; clone_size: NA; cdr3_aa: CATSRPTTGDGTEAFF; cdr3_nt: TGTGCCACCAGCAGACCGACGACAGGGGACGGTACTGAAGCTTTCTTT
d_call: TRBD2; j_call: TRBJ2-3; v_call: TRBV9; clone_size: many; cdr3_aa: CASSVAPSGSGTDTQYF; cdr3_nt: TGTGCCAGCAGCGTAGCCCCTAGCGGTTCGGGCACAGATACGCAGTATTTT
d_call: TRBD2; j_call: TRBJ2-1; v_call: TRBV20-1; clone_size: few; cdr3_aa: CSAKLAGGPSGYNEQFF; cdr3_nt: TGCAGTGCCAAACTAGCGGGAGGGCCCTCGGGTTACAATGAGCAGTTCTTC
d_call: NA; j_call: TRBJ2-1; v_call: TRBV11-1; clone_size: few; cdr3_aa: CASSLDSTRYEQFF; cdr3_nt: TGTGCCAGCAGCTTAGATTCTACTAGATATGAGCAGTTCTTC
d_call: TRBD1; j_call: TRBJ2-2; v_call: TRBV16; clone_size: few; cdr3_aa: CASSQAGTANTGELFF; cdr3_nt: TGTGCCAGCAGCCAGGCCGGGACAGCGAACACCGGGGAGCTGTTTTTT
d_call: NA; j_call: TRBJ2-6; v_call: TRBV9; clone_size: few; cdr3_aa: CASSVAGGRGANVLTF; cdr3_nt: TGTGCCAGCAGCGTAGCTGGGGGGCGTGGGGCCAACGTCCTGACTTTC
d_call: NA; j_call: TRBJ2-3; v_call: TRBV6-1; clone_size: few; cdr3_aa: CASTIDLTDTQYF; cdr3_nt: TGTGCCAGCACTATAGACCTCACAGATACGCAGTATTTT
d_call: NA; j_call: TRBJ1-1; v_call: TRBV14; clone_size: few; cdr3_aa: CASSQTPQGTEAFF; cdr3_nt: TGTGCCAGCAGCCAGACACCTCAGGGCACTGAAGCTTTCTTT
d_call: TRBD2; j_call: TRBJ2-5; v_call: TRBV20-1; clone_size: NA; cdr3_aa: CSSKGREGWETQYF; cdr3_nt: TGCAGTTCCAAGGGGCGGGAGGGCTGGGAGACCCAGTACTTC
d_call: NA; j_call: TRBJ1-1; v_call: TRBV25-1; clone_size: NA; cdr3_aa: CASSESGGTREAFF; cdr3_nt: TGTGCCAGCAGTGAATCGGGGGGTACGCGGGAAGCTTTCTTT
d_call: TRBD1; j_call: TRBJ2-5; v_call: TRBV20-1; clone_size: few; cdr3_aa: CSAILTGGRETQYF; cdr3_nt: TGCAGTGCAATCCTGACAGGGGGCAGGGAGACCCAGTACTTC
d_call: NA; j_call: TRBJ2-1; v_call: TRBV7-9; clone_size: NA; cdr3_aa: CASSPLRGIRNEQFF; cdr3_nt: TGTGCCAGCAGCCCACTAAGGGGGATTAGGAATGAGCAGTTCTTC
d_call: NA; j_call: TRBJ1-6; v_call: TRBV6-5; clone_size: few; cdr3_aa: CASSYYPTTSGLHF; cdr3_nt: TGTGCCAGCAGTTACTACCCCACGACCTCGGGACTCCACTTT
d_call: TRBD2; j_call: TRBJ2-3; v_call: TRBV7-9; clone_size: many; cdr3_aa: CASSSSTSETTDTQYF; cdr3_nt: TGTGCCAGCAGCTCCTCGACTAGCGAGACCACAGATACGCAGTATTTT
d_call: TRBD1; j_call: TRBJ2-3; v_call: TRBV7-9; clone_size: few; cdr3_aa: CASSSTGTARTDTQYF; cdr3_nt: TGTGCCAGCAGTTCCACTGGGACAGCTCGCACAGATACGCAGTATTTT
d_call: TRBD2; j_call: TRBJ2-2; v_call: TRBV5-1; clone_size: NA; cdr3_aa: CASSHTSGRAVGELFF; cdr3_nt: TGCGCCAGCAGCCACACTAGCGGGAGGGCCGTCGGGGAGCTGTTTTTT
d_call: NA; j_call: TRBJ2-2; v_call: TRBV2; clone_size: few; cdr3_aa: CASSEAGKTGELFF; cdr3_nt: TGTGCCAGCAGTGAGGCAGGGAAAACCGGGGAGCTGTTTTTT
d_call: NA; j_call: TRBJ1-5; v_call: TRBV20-1; clone_size: NA; cdr3_aa: CSALRDPKVPQHF; cdr3_nt: TGCAGTGCTCTACGGGACCCCAAGGTGCCCCAGCATTTT
d_call: TRBD1; j_call: TRBJ1-3; v_call: TRBV7-9; clone_size: few; cdr3_aa: CASSLGPDRAGNTIYF; cdr3_nt: TGTGCCAGCAGCTTAGGCCCGGACAGGGCGGGAAACACCATATATTTT
d_call: NA; j_call: TRBJ2-5; v_call: TRBV5-4; clone_size: many; cdr3_aa: CASSLGLRTEETQYF; cdr3_nt: TGTGCCAGCAGCTTGGGTTTAAGGACAGAAGAGACCCAGTACTTC
d_call: NA; j_call: TRBJ2-7; v_call: TRBV10-3; clone_size: NA; cdr3_aa: CAISDRGPANYEQYF; cdr3_nt: TGTGCCATCAGTGACCGCGGGCCGGCTAACTACGAGCAGTACTTC
d_call: NA; j_call: TRBJ2-1; v_call: TRBV20-1; clone_size: NA; cdr3_aa: CSARIFSSYNEQFF; cdr3_nt: TGCAGTGCTCGGATCTTTAGCTCCTACAATGAGCAGTTCTTC
d_call: NA; j_call: TRBJ1-5; v_call: TRBV7-7; clone_size: few; cdr3_aa: CASNRSDQPQHF; cdr3_nt: TGTGCCAGCAATCGGTCCGATCAGCCCCAGCATTTT
d_call: NA; j_call: TRBJ2-1; v_call: TRBV15; clone_size: NA; cdr3_aa: CATSIGLGPYNEQFF; cdr3_nt: TGTGCCACCAGCATAGGACTGGGCCCCTACAATGAGCAGTTCTTC
d_call: TRBD2; j_call: TRBJ2-3; v_call: TRBV7-6; clone_size: few; cdr3_aa: CASRRGLAVTDTQYF; cdr3_nt: TGTGCCAGCAGGCGAGGACTAGCGGTTACAGATACGCAGTATTTT
d_call: NA; j_call: TRBJ1-1; v_call: TRBV7-9; clone_size: few; cdr3_aa: CASSNRNRVTEAFF; cdr3_nt: TGTGCCAGCAGCAACCGGAACAGGGTCACTGAAGCTTTCTTT
d_call: TRBD1; j_call: TRBJ1-2; v_call: TRBV11-3; clone_size: few; cdr3_aa: CASSLGDRVGHGYTF; cdr3_nt: TGTGCCAGCAGCTTAGGGGACAGGGTCGGCCATGGCTACACCTTC
d_call: NA; j_call: TRBJ2-1; v_call: TRBV14; clone_size: NA; cdr3_aa: CASSQVAYPYNEQFF; cdr3_nt: TGTGCCAGCAGCCAAGTTGCATACCCCTACAATGAGCAGTTCTTC
d_call: TRBD2; j_call: TRBJ2-6; v_call: TRBV5-1; clone_size: many; cdr3_aa: CASSLEPGGPSGANVLTF; cdr3_nt: TGCGCCAGCAGCTTGGAACCGGGAGGGCCGTCTGGGGCCAACGTCCTGACTTTC
d_call: TRBD1; j_call: TRBJ1-2; v_call: TRBV20-1; clone_size: many; cdr3_aa: CSAPGQSGYTF; cdr3_nt: TGCAGTGCTCCGGGACAGTCTGGCTACACCTTC
d_call: NA; j_call: TRBJ2-7; v_call: TRBV21-1; clone_size: NA; cdr3_aa: CASSVSPGLAGVFGSYEQYF; cdr3_nt: TGTGCCAGCAGCGTTTCGCCCGGACTAGCGGGAGTTTTTGGATCCTACGAGCAGTACTTC
d_call: NA; j_call: TRBJ2-1; v_call: TRBV29-1; clone_size: few; cdr3_aa: CSVSTGPLYNEQFF; cdr3_nt: TGCAGCGTTTCCACGGGACCACTCTACAATGAGCAGTTCTTC
d_call: NA; j_call: TRBJ2-7; v_call: TRBV27; clone_size: NA; cdr3_aa: CASRLGPWQGTYEQYF; cdr3_nt: TGTGCCAGCAGACTAGGCCCCTGGCAGGGAACCTACGAGCAGTACTTC
d_call: NA; j_call: TRBJ2-3; v_call: TRBV28; clone_size: NA; cdr3_aa: CASSLRPTDTQYF; cdr3_nt: TGTGCCAGCAGTTTAAGACCCACAGATACGCAGTATTTT
d_call: NA; j_call: TRBJ2-7; v_call: TRBV11-1; clone_size: few; cdr3_aa: CASSLVSAVSYEQYF; cdr3_nt: TGTGCCAGCAGCTTAGTTTCTGCGGTCTCCTACGAGCAGTACTTC
d_call: NA; j_call: TRBJ2-1; v_call: TRBV12-3/TRBV12-4; clone_size: NA; cdr3_aa: CASTMGGAGEQFF; cdr3_nt: TGTGCCAGCACTATGGGGGGGGCGGGTGAGCAGTTCTTC
d_call: NA; j_call: TRBJ1-2; v_call: TRBV28; clone_size: few; cdr3_aa: CASSLAPVYGYTF; cdr3_nt: TGTGCCAGCAGTTTAGCCCCGGTCTATGGCTACACCTTC
d_call: NA; j_call: TRBJ2-7; v_call: TRBV4-2; clone_size: many; cdr3_aa: CASSPGLEEQYF; cdr3_nt: TGTGCCAGCAGCCCAGGACTTGAGGAGCAGTACTTC
d_call: TRBD2; j_call: TRBJ2-1; v_call: TRBV27; clone_size: many; cdr3_aa: CASHSGGSYNEQFF; cdr3_nt: TGTGCCAGCCATTCGGGGGGCTCCTACAATGAGCAGTTCTTC
d_call: NA; j_call: TRBJ1-2; v_call: TRBV5-1; clone_size: few; cdr3_aa: CASSRGAGYGYTF; cdr3_nt: TGCGCCAGCAGCAGGGGGGCAGGATATGGCTACACCTTC
d_call: NA; j_call: TRBJ2-6; v_call: TRBV20-1; clone_size: NA; cdr3_aa: CSAGGGSGANVLTF; cdr3_nt: TGCAGTGCAGGGGGAGGGTCCGGGGCCAACGTCCTGACTTTC
d_call: NA; j_call: TRBJ2-1; v_call: TRBV30; clone_size: NA; cdr3_aa: CAWSVGGNNEQFF; cdr3_nt: TGTGCCTGGAGTGTCGGAGGGAACAATGAGCAGTTCTTC
d_call: TRBD2; j_call: TRBJ2-2; v_call: TRBV10-3; clone_size: NA; cdr3_aa: CAISGHRGGATGELFF; cdr3_nt: TGTGCCATCAGTGGGCATAGGGGAGGGGCCACCGGGGAGCTGTTTTTT
d_call: TRBD2; j_call: TRBJ2-1; v_call: TRBV20-1; clone_size: NA; cdr3_aa: CSATGTRAYNEQFF; cdr3_nt: TGCAGTGCTACTGGGACTAGGGCGTACAATGAGCAGTTCTTC
d_call: TRBD2; j_call: TRBJ2-1; v_call: TRBV7-9; clone_size: few; cdr3_aa: CASRRTGTSGYNEQFF; cdr3_nt: TGTGCCAGCAGAAGAACCGGGACTAGCGGCTACAATGAGCAGTTCTTC
d_call: NA; j_call: TRBJ2-2; v_call: TRBV20-1; clone_size: NA; cdr3_aa: CSAAFSSYGELFF; cdr3_nt: TGCAGTGCCGCATTTTCCTCCTACGGGGAGCTGTTTTTT
d_call: NA; j_call: TRBJ2-5; v_call: TRBV10-3; clone_size: NA; cdr3_aa: CATLSDGGETQYF; cdr3_nt: TGTGCCACCCTTAGCGACGGTGGAGAGACCCAGTACTTC
d_call: TRBD2; j_call: TRBJ2-5; v_call: TRBV27; clone_size: few; cdr3_aa: CASSLTPELAFGVETQYF; cdr3_nt: TGTGCCAGCAGTCTCACCCCAGAACTAGCGTTTGGGGTGGAGACCCAGTACTTC
d_call: NA; j_call: TRBJ2-2; v_call: TRBV5-4; clone_size: NA; cdr3_aa: CASSTGLAGELFF; cdr3_nt: TGTGCCAGCAGCACCGGACTGGCCGGGGAGCTGTTTTTT
d_call: NA; j_call: TRBJ2-7; v_call: TRBV5-6; clone_size: few; cdr3_aa: CASSLRDGAPYEQYF; cdr3_nt: TGTGCCAGCAGCTTGAGGGACGGAGCCCCCTACGAGCAGTACTTC
d_call: TRBD2; j_call: TRBJ2-1; v_call: TRBV11-1; clone_size: NA; cdr3_aa: CASSPRTSARAIDYNEQFF; cdr3_nt: TGTGCCAGCAGCCCGAGGACTAGCGCGAGGGCCATAGACTACAATGAGCAGTTCTTC
d_call: NA; j_call: TRBJ2-3; v_call: TRBV6-1; clone_size: NA; cdr3_aa: CASSEMGAGTDTQYF; cdr3_nt: TGTGCCAGCAGTGAAATGGGAGCCGGCACAGATACGCAGTATTTT
d_call: NA; j_call: TRBJ2-4; v_call: TRBV9; clone_size: few; cdr3_aa: CASSVESGVGLRAKNIQYF; cdr3_nt: TGTGCCAGCAGCGTAGAGTCGGGAGTGGGCCTTCGCGCCAAAAACATTCAGTACTTC
d_call: TRBD2; j_call: TRBJ2-7; v_call: TRBV7-2; clone_size: few; cdr3_aa: CASSFRTSGNRYEQYF; cdr3_nt: TGTGCCAGCAGCTTCCGGACTAGCGGGAACCGTTACGAGCAGTACTTC
d_call: TRBD1; j_call: TRBJ1-4; v_call: TRBV5-1; clone_size: few; cdr3_aa: CASSFSGQELSNEKLFF; cdr3_nt: TGCGCCAGCAGCTTCTCGGGACAGGAGTTGTCTAATGAAAAACTGTTTTTT
d_call: TRBD1; j_call: TRBJ1-1; v_call: TRBV18; clone_size: NA; cdr3_aa: CASSPRTGGSGDEAFF; cdr3_nt: TGTGCCAGCTCACCAAGGACAGGGGGCAGTGGTGATGAAGCTTTCTTT
d_call: NA; j_call: TRBJ1-1; v_call: TRBV5-6; clone_size: NA; cdr3_aa: CASRPTNGRGTQAFF; cdr3_nt: TGTGCCAGCAGACCCACGAACGGCAGGGGCACTCAAGCTTTCTTT
d_call: NA; j_call: TRBJ2-2; v_call: TRBV12-5; clone_size: NA; cdr3_aa: CASGTPGELFF; cdr3_nt: TGTGCTAGTGGTACTCCCGGGGAGCTGTTTTTT
d_call: NA; j_call: TRBJ1-5; v_call: TRBV11-3; clone_size: few; cdr3_aa: CASSLEVRQRCNQPQHF; cdr3_nt: TGTGCCAGCAGCTTAGAAGTTCGGCAGAGGTGCAATCAGCCCCAGCATTTT